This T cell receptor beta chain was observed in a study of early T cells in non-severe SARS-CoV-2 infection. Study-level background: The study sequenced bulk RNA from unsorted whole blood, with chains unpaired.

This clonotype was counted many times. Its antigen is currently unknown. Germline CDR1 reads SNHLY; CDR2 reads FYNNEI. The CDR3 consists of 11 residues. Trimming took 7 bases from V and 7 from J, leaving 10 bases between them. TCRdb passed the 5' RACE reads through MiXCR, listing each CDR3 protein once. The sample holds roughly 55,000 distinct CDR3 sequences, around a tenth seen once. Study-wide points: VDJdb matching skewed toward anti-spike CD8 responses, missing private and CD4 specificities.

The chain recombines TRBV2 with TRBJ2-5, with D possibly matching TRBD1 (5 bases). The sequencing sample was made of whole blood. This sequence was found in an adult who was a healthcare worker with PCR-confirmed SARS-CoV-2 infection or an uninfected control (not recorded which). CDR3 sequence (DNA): TGTGCCAGCACCGACCAGGGGACCCAGTACTTC. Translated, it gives CASTDQGTQYF.